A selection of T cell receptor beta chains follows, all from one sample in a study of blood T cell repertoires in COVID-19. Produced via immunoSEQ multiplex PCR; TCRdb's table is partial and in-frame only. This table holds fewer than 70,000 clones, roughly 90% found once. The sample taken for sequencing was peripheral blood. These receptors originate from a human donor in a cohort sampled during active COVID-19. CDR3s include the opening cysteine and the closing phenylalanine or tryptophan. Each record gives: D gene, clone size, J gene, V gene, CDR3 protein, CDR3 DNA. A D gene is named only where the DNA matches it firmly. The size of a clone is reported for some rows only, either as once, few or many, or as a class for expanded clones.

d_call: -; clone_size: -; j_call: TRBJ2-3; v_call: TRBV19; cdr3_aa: CASSISEGADTQYF; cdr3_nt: TGTGCCAGTAGTATATCGGAGGGGGCCGATACGCAGTATTTT
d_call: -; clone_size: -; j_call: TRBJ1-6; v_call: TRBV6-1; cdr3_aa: CASSGGGSSYNSPLHF; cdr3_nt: TGTGCCAGCAGTGGGGGGGGAAGCTCCTATAATTCACCCCTCCACTTT
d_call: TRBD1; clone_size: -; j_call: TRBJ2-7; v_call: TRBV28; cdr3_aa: CAVTGQGNYEQYF; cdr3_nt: TGTGCCGTAACCGGACAGGGGAACTACGAGCAGTACTTC
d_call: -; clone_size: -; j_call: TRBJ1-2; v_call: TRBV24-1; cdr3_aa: CATSSEGGYGYTF; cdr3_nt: TGTGCCACCAGTTCGGAGGGCGGCTATGGCTACACCTTC
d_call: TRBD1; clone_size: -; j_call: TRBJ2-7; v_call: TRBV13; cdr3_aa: CASEARDRGYEQYF; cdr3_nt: TGTGCCAGCGAGGCCCGGGACAGGGGTTACGAGCAGTACTTC
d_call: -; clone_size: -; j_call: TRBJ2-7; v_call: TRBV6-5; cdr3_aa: CASSYSSRATSEQYF; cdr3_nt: TGTGCCAGCAGTTACTCGTCGCGAGCCACCTCCGAGCAGTACTTC
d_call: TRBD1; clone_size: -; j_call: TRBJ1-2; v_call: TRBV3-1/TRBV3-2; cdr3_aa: CASSQWTGHYGYTF; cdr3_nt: TGTGCCAGCAGCCAATGGACAGGGCACTATGGCTACACCTTC
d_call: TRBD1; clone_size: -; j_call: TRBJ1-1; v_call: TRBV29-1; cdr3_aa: CSVETGDTEAFF; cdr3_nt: TGCAGCGTTGAAACAGGGGACACTGAAGCTTTCTTT
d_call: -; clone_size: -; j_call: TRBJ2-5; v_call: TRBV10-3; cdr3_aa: CAISRAGSDQETQYF; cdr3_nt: TGTGCCATCAGCAGGGCAGGATCAGACCAAGAGACCCAGTACTTC
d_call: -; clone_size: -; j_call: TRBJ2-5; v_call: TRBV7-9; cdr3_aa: CASSLVGDRETQYF; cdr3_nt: TGTGCCAGCAGCTTAGTCGGAGATCGAGAGACCCAGTACTTC
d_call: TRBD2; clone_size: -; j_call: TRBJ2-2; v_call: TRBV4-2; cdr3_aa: CASSQWTSGGGVTGELFF; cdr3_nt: TGTGCCAGCAGCCAGTGGACTAGCGGGGGGGGCGTCACCGGGGAGCTGTTTTTT
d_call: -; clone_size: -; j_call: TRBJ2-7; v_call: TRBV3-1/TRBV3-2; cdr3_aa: CASSNGRGYEQYF; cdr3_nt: TGTGCCAGCAGCAATGGGCGGGGCTACGAGCAGTACTTC
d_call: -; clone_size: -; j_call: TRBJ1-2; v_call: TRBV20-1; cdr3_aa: CSASKLISGAFGYTF; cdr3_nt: TGCAGTGCTAGTAAACTGATCTCAGGGGCGTTTGGCTACACCTTC
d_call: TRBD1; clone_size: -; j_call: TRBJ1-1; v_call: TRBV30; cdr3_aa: CAWNQGTGDTEAFF; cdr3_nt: TGTGCCTGGAATCAAGGGACAGGGGACACTGAAGCTTTCTTT
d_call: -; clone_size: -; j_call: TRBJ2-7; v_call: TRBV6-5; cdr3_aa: CASSYSGGNKQYF; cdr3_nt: TGTGCCAGCAGTTACTCTGGGGGGAATAAGCAGTACTTC
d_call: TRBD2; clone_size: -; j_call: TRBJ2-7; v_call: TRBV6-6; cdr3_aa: CASSNDGTIYEQYF; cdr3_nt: TGTGCCAGCAGTAACGACGGGACTATCTACGAGCAGTACTTC
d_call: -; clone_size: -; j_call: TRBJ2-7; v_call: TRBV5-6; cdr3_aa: CASSLTDRYYEQYF; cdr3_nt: TGTGCCAGCAGCTTGACCGACAGATACTACGAGCAGTACTTC
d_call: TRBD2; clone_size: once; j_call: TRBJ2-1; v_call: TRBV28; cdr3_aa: CASSYRLAKHEQFF; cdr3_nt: TGTGCCAGCAGCTATCGACTAGCGAAGCATGAGCAGTTCTTC
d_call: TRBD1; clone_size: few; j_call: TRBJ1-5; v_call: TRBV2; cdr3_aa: CASSFIDREVQPQHF; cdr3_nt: TGTGCCAGCAGTTTTATTGACAGGGAGGTCCAGCCCCAGCATTTT
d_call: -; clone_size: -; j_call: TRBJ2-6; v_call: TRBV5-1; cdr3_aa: CASSPRAGANVLTF; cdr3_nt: TGCGCCAGCAGCCCGAGAGCAGGGGCCAACGTCCTGACTTTC
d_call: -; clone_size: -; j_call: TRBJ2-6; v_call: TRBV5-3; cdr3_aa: CARRLSEPGANVLTF; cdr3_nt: TGTGCCAGAAGGCTAAGTGAGCCTGGGGCCAACGTCCTGACTTTC
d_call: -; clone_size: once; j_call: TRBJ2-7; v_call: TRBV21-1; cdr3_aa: CASSKWPPPYEQYF; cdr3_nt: TGTGCCAGCAGCAAATGGCCTCCCCCCTACGAGCAGTACTTC
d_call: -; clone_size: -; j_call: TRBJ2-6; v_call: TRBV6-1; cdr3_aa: CASSEAVSVGGANVLTF; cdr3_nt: TGTGCCAGCAGTGAAGCGGTTAGCGTAGGAGGGGCCAACGTCCTGACTTTC
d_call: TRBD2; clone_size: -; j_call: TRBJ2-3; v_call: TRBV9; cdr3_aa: CASSPMSGGDQDTQYF; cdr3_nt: TGTGCCAGCAGCCCCATGAGCGGGGGCGACCAAGATACGCAGTATTTT
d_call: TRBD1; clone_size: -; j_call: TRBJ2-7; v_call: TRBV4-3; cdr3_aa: CASSQAHWTGLQSSYEQYF; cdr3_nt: TGCGCCAGCAGCCAAGCGCATTGGACAGGGCTTCAGAGCTCCTACGAGCAGTACTTC
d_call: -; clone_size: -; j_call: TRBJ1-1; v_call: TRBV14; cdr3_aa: CASSQDWAGVKTEAFF; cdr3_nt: TGTGCCAGCAGCCAAGACTGGGCAGGGGTGAAGACTGAAGCTTTCTTT
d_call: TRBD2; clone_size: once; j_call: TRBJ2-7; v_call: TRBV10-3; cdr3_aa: CAISASGGAPYEQYF; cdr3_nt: TGTGCCATCAGTGCGAGCGGGGGGGCCCCTTACGAGCAGTACTTC
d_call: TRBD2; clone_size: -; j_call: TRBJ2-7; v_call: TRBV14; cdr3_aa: CASGPSGDYEQYF; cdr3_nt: TGTGCCAGCGGACCTAGCGGTGATTACGAGCAGTACTTC
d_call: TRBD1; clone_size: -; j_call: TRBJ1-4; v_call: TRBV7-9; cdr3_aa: CASSPLRTGTGREKLFF; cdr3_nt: TGTGCCAGCAGCCCACTCAGGACCGGGACAGGGCGTGAAAAACTGTTTTTT
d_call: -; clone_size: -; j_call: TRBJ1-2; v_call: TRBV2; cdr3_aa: CASFLDYGYTF; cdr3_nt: TGTGCCAGCTTTTTAGATTATGGCTACACCTTC
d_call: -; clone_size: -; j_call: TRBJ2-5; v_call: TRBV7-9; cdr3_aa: CASSLGGKETQYF; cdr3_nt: TGTGCCAGCAGCTTAGGAGGGAAAGAGACCCAGTACTTC
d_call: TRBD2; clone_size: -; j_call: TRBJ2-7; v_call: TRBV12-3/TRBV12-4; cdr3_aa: CASRLAGGREQYF; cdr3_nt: TGTGCCAGCAGACTAGCGGGGGGGCGTGAGCAGTACTTC
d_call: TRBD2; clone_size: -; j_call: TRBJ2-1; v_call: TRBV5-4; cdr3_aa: CASSPGLGVNEQFF; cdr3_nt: TGTGCCAGCAGCCCGGGACTAGGTGTCAATGAGCAGTTCTTC
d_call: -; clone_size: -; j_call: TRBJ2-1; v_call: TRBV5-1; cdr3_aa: CASSLGSTGRDEQFF; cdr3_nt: TGCGCCAGCAGCTTGGGTTCAACAGGCAGGGATGAGCAGTTCTTC
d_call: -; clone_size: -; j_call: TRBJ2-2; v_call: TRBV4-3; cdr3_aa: CASSQSAGELFF; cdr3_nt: TGCGCCAGCAGCCAAAGCGCCGGGGAGCTGTTTTTT
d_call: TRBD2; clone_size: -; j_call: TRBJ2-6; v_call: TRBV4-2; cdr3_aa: CASSQGTSSSGANVLTF; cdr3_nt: TGTGCCAGCAGCCAAGGGACTAGTAGCTCTGGGGCCAACGTCCTGACTTTC
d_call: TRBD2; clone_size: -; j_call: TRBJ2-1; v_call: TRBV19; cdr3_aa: CATQLGGGRTEQFF; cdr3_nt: TGTGCCACTCAACTGGGGGGGGGTCGGACTGAGCAGTTCTTC
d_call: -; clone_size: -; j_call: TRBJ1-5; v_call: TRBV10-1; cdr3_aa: CASSESFSDSHNQPQHF; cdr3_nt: TGCGCCAGCAGTGAGTCGTTTTCGGACAGCCACAATCAGCCCCAGCATTTT
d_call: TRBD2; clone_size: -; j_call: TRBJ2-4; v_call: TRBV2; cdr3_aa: CASSESAGLAGAKNIQYF; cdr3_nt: TGTGCCAGCAGCGAGTCGGCCGGACTAGCAGGGGCCAAAAACATTCAGTACTTC
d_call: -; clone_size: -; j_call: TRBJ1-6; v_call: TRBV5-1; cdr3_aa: CASSLDLAGVNYNSPLHF; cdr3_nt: TGCGCCAGCAGCTTGGATCTGGCGGGGGTGAACTATAATTCACCCCTCCACTTT
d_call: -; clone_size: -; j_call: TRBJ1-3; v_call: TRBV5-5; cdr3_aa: CASSLGTVSGNTIYF; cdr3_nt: TGTGCCAGCAGCTTAGGTACAGTCTCTGGAAACACCATATATTTT
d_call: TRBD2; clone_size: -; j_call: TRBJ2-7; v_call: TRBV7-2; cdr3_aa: CASSPRTSGGEQYF; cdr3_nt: TGTGCCAGCAGCCCACGGACTAGCGGTGGAGAGCAGTACTTC
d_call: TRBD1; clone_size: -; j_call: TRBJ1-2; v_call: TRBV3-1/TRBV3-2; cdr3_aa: CASSRTGDNYGYTF; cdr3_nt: TGTGCCAGCAGCCGGACAGGTGATAACTATGGCTACACCTTC
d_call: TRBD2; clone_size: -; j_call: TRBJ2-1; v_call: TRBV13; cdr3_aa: CASSPRAAGGLGNEQFF; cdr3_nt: TGTGCCAGCAGCCCGCGTGCAGCGGGAGGGCTAGGCAATGAGCAGTTCTTC
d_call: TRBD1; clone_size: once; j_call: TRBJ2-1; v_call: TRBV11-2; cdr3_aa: CASSLVKFGTGYNEQFF; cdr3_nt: TGTGCCAGCAGCTTAGTGAAGTTCGGGACAGGGTACAATGAGCAGTTCTTC
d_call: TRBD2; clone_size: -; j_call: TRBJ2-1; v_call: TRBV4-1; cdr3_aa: CASSQEVSKRGEQFF; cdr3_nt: TGCGCCAGCAGCCAAGAGGTCTCTAAGCGGGGGGAGCAGTTCTTC